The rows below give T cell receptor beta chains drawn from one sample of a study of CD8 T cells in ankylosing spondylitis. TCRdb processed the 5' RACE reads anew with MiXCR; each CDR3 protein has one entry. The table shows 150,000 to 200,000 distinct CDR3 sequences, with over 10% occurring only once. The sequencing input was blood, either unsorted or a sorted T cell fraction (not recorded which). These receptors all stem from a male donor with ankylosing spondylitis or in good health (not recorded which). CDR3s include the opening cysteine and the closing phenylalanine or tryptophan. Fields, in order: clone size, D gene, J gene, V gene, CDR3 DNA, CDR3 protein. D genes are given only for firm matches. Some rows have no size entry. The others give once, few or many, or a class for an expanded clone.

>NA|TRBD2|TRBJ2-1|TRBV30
TGTGCCTGGGATAGCGGGGGCTACAATGAGCAGTTCTTC
CAWDSGGYNEQFF
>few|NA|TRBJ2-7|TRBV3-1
TGTGCCAGCAGCCAAGATCGGGCGACCTACGAGCAGTACTTC
CASSQDRATYEQYF
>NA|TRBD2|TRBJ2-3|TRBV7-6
TGTGCCAGCAGCCCCGCGCAGGACGGGAGGCCAGATACGCAGTATTTT
CASSPAQDGRPDTQYF
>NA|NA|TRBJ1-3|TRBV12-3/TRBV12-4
TGTGCCAGCAGTTTAGTCTGGGAGGTCTCTGGAAACACCATATATTTT
CASSLVWEVSGNTIYF
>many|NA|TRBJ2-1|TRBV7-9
TGTGCCAGCACCCTCCGGGACGGAGCCTACAATGAGCAGTTCTTC
CASTLRDGAYNEQFF
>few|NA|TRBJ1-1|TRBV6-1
TGTGCCAGCAGTGCGGGAGACGCCACTGAAGCTTTCTTT
CASSAGDATEAFF
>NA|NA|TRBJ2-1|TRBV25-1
TGTGCCAGCAGTGACCTAGCTGGTATGCCGATCTTC
CASSDLAGMPIF
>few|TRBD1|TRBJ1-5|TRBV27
TGTGCCAGCAGTTTATCCCCGACAGGGGGTGGGCCCCAGCATTTT
CASSLSPTGGGPQHF
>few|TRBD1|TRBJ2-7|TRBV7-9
TGTGCCAGCAGCTTAGCAACAGGGGGGTCCTACGAGCAGTACTTC
CASSLATGGSYEQYF
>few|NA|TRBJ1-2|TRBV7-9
TGTGCCAGCAGCTTTCAGGGGACCTATGGCTACACCTTC
CASSFQGTYGYTF
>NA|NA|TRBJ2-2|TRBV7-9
TGTGCCAGCAGCTTAGGAGGTCAGGGGGAGCTGTTTTTT
CASSLGGQGELFF
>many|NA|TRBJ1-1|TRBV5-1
TGTGCCAGCAGTTGGGGAAACACTGAAGCTTTCTTT
CASSWGNTEAFF
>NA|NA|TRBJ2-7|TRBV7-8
TGTGCCAGCACCGGACAGTATTTCTACGAGCAGTACTTC
CASTGQYFYEQYF
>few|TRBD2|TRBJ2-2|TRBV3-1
TGTGCCAGCAGCCATCAGGGGGAGACTAGCGGGAGAACCTTCCCTGGCGGGGAGCTGTTTTTT
CASSHQGETSGRTFPGGELFF
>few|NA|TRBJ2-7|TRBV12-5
TGTGCTAGTGGGCCCGTGGTAGGGTCCTACGAGCAGTACTTC
CASGPVVGSYEQYF
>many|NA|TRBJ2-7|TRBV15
TGTGCCACCGGAATTGGAAGGTCTCGCGAGCAGTACTTC
CATGIGRSREQYF
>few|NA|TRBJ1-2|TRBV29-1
TGCAGCGTTGATGAAGGCTATGGCTACACCTTC
CSVDEGYGYTF
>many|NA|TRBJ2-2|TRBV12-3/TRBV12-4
TGTGCCAGCAGTTCCTCCGGGGAGCTGTTTTTT
CASSSSGELFF
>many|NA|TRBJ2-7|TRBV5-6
TGTGCCAGCAGCTGGTGGGTCATGGGCCGAGTCGAATACGAGCAGTACTTC
CASSWWVMGRVEYEQYF
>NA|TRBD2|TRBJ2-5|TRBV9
TGTGCCAGCAGCCCACCCGGACTAGCGGGGGGGCAAGAGACCCAGTACTTC
CASSPPGLAGGQETQYF
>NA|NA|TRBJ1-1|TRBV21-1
TGTGCCAGCAGCAAAGCGCTGAGATTGCAGACGAGTAGCACTGAAGCTTTCTTT
CASSKALRLQTSSTEAFF
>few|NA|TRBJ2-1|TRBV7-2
TGTGCCAGCAGCTTAGTAGGCGGAGACAATGAGCAGTTCTTC
CASSLVGGDNEQFF
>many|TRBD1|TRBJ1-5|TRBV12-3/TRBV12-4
TGTGCCAGCAGCCTACAGGGGTTGTGGCAGCCCCAGCATTTT
CASSLQGLWQPQHF
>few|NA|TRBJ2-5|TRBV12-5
TGTGCTAGTGCCATGGGGGCGAACCAAGAGACCCAGTACTTC
CASAMGANQETQYF
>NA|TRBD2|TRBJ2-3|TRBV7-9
TGTGCCAGCAGCCCCTCCGGACTAGCGGGAAGGGATACGCAGTATTTT
CASSPSGLAGRDTQYF
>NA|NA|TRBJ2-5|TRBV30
TGTGCCTGCGAGTGTAGACAGGCTCAAGAGACCCAGTACTTC
CACECRQAQETQYF
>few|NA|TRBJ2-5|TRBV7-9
TGTGCCAGCAGCTTTTCAGGAGACTCCAAACAAGAGACCCAGTACTTC
CASSFSGDSKQETQYF
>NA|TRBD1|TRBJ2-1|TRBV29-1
TGCTTGGCCGGGACAGGGTCCTACAATGAGCAGTTCTTC
CLAGTGSYNEQFF
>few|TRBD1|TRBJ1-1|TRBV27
TGTGCCAGCAGTTTCCGGGCAGGGGGGCTTGAAGCTTTCTTT
CASSFRAGGLEAFF
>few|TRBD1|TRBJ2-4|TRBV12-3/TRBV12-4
TGTGCCAGCAGTCCCGGGACAGGGACCAGGTCCAACATTCAGTACTTC
CASSPGTGTRSNIQYF
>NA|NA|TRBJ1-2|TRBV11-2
TGTGCCAGCAGCTTAGCCTACGGGGGCTACACCTTC
CASSLAYGGYTF
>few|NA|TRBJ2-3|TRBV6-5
TGTGCCAGCAGTTACTTCCTATCGGATACGCAGTATTTT
CASSYFLSDTQYF
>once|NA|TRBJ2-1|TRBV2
TGTGCCAGCAGTAGAGACCAGAGCTCCTACAATGAGCAGTTCTTC
CASSRDQSSYNEQFF
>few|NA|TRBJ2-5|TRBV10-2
TGCGCCAGCAGTGAGTCGAAATCTCAAGAGACCCAGTACTTC
CASSESKSQETQYF
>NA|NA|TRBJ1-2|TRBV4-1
TGCGCCAGCAGCCAAGATCCGGGATTTGCGGGCTACACCTTC
CASSQDPGFAGYTF
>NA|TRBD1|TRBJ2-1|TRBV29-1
TGCAGCGTTGACCCGTTTGGGACAGGGGGCTACAATGAGCAGTTCTTC
CSVDPFGTGGYNEQFF
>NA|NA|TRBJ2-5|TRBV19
TGTGCCAGTAGTGGGTTGCCCTCATCCGAAGAGACCCAGTACTTC
CASSGLPSSEETQYF
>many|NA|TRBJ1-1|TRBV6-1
TGTGCCAGCATCGAGGGGACTTTGAACACTGAAGCTTTCTTT
CASIEGTLNTEAFF
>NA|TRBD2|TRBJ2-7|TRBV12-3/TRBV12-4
TGTGCCAGCAGTTTGGCGGGAGCAGGCTCCTACGAGCAGTACTTC
CASSLAGAGSYEQYF
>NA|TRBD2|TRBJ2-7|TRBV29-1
TGCAGCGTCGCCGACATCCCTAGCGGGGGTCTCGAGCAGTACTTC
CSVADIPSGGLEQYF
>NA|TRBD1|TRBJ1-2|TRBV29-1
TGCAGCGTTGTGGGACAGGGGGCGCTTGACTATGGCTACACCTTC
CSVVGQGALDYGYTF
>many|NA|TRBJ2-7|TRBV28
TGTGCCAGCAGCTCCGGGGGACAGCGTTATTCCTACGAGCAGTACTTC
CASSSGGQRYSYEQYF
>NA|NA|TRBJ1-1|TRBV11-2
TGTGCCAGCAGCTCGACCCGGGACAAAGCTTTCTTT
CASSSTRDKAFF
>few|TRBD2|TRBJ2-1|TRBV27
TGTGCCAGCAGTTTAATTGGGGGGGGAAACAATGAGCAGTTCTTC
CASSLIGGGNNEQFF
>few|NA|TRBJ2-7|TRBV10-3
TGTGCCATCAGTGAGTCCGACCTCTACGAGCAGTACTTC
CAISESDLYEQYF
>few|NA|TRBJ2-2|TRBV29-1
TGCAGCGGACAGCCCGCGAACACCGGGGAGCTGTTTTTT
CSGQPANTGELFF
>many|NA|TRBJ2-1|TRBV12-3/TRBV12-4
TGTGCCAGCAGTTTTTTTGGAGACAATGAGCAGTTCTTC
CASSFFGDNEQFF